The present TCR beta chain was sequenced within a study of blood T cell repertoires in COVID-19 (dated by TCRdb to about 2020). For the study in its entirety: The collaborator samples originated in the United States, Italy and Spain and spanned the acute and convalescent phases of COVID-19. The prospective study material was composed of cDNA or gDNA derived from T cells, B-cell-depleted T cells, or PBMCs. Deeply sampled blood TCRbeta repertoires from subjects exposed to, actively infected with, or recovered from COVID-19 were included in the dataset. A freely available public database, intended as a resource for researchers studying the immune response to SARS-CoV-2, is where the repertoires were released. Samples came from the ongoing ImmuneRACE study (first 160 participants) plus 1,254 subjects from 6 global collaborators. Sample metadata almost always included a de-identified subject ID, COVID-19 status, age in years and sex. Where available, HLA class I and class II types were obtained from metadata supplied by the sample provider rather than from assay-based typing. Overall study outcomes, separate from this receptor: Clinical and demographic metadata were provided uncurated, with the amount varying by source and participant.

TCRbeta CDR3 regions were amplified from genomic DNA by means of the immunoSEQ Assay, a bias-controlled multiplex PCR. On the authors' methods: Within the assay, amplification of reference gene primers was used to estimate how many nucleated cells each sample contained. Sequence reads were collapsed and filtered to measure the absolute abundance of every unique TCRbeta CDR3 rearrangement. For each sample, productive Simpson clonality was calculated as the square root of Simpson's diversity index across productive rearrangements. This immuneACCESS table, as held by TCRdb, lists in-frame sequences with V and J called but not all clones. Of the missing ones, under half trace to an unresolved V gene in checked studies; the others have no known cause. That table is the source of V, J and clone size, and D and trimming were worked out from the DNA. The sample table holds about 200,000 clones, of which approximately 91% were seen once. 0.55% to 0.75% of the sample lies in the top ten.

Worth noting for this clone: The specificity of this receptor is unknown. It has no much larger one-base neighbor in the sample; base qualities were not kept.

Whole blood was collected in K2EDTA tubes by collaborating institutions according to the institutions' own protocols. Collaborator samples were shipped for TCRbeta analysis as frozen whole blood, isolated PBMCs, or DNA extracted from either sample type. The sequenced sample was peripheral blood. The clonotype comes from a man aged 40-50 years with acute or convalescent COVID-19.

The sequence in DNA is TGTGCCACCAGCAGAGACCCAGGGGACACCATATATTTT. Its coded protein is CATSRDPGDTIYF. The V gene is TRBV15 and the J gene is TRBJ1-3, with a tentative D gene TRBD1 over 6 matching bases. Including the terminal cysteine and phenylalanine, the CDR3 comprises 13 residues. This entry keeps only the CDR3 DNA: 39 bases, framed from base 1. CDR1 and CDR2 are drawn from the germline V gene (reference sequence): LNHNV, YYDKDF. Between the V and J ends, shortened by 0 bases and 8 bases respectively, the junction contains 8 bases.